This T cell receptor beta chain was sequenced during a study of blood T cell repertoires in COVID-19. In the study overall: The United States, Italy and Spain provided the acute and convalescent COVID-19 samples. T cells, B-cell-depleted T cells, or PBMCs supplied cDNA or gDNA.

Per the authors' pipeline: Amplification of reference gene primers was used by the study to estimate nucleated cell counts. Sequenced by immunoSEQ multiplex PCR; TCRdb stores in-frame clones only, minus some. The DNA gave D and trimming, while V, J and clone size come from that table. Among some 260,000 clones listed, 75% to 95% were seen once. Each participant's cohort was designated according to participant-reported clinical history. V lost 6 bases and J lost 0, with 15 bases in between. The CDR3 extends over 16 amino acids. Germline CDR1 reads SGHTA; CDR2 reads FQGNSA. The sequenced sample was PBMCs or T cells enriched from blood (not recorded which). This TCR was recovered from a young woman who had recovered from COVID-19. This sequence joins TRBV7-2 and TRBJ1-5; no clear D gene. This CDR3 reads CASRLQGGYSNQPQHF. Here the CDR3 DNA reads TGTGCCAGCAGACTACAAGGAGGGTATAGCAATCAGCCCCAGCATTTT.